This T cell receptor beta chain was observed in a study of shared clonotypes between healthy human individuals. Details on this clone: This may be a read error, as it is one base from a much larger clone.

The authors distributed each subset's genomic DNA evenly over several immunoSEQ plates. On ten immunoSEQ deep assay plates, unsorted PBMC DNA was sequenced. Method: immunoSEQ multiplex PCR; TCRdb's copy keeps in-frame clones and lacks some. The table shows about 460,000 clones, with roughly four fifths occurring only once. This receptor was identified in a middle-aged woman in good health. Some clones in this sample may be carry-over from other donors' samples. The sequencing sample was made of PBMCs.

The DNA for the CDR3 is TGTGCCTGGGGTGAATACTTTCAAGAGACCCAGTACTTC. The encoded protein is CAWGEYFQETQYF. V and J are TRBV30 and TRBJ2-5; no firm D call. Deletions cut 5 bases from V and 2 bases from J, with 12 bases between. Germline V gene sequence: CDR1 GTSNPN, CDR2 SVGIG (reference sequence). The CDR3 contains 13 residues.